This record covers a single TCR beta chain. The antigen is undetermined. This sample is drawn from a study of cytomegalovirus exposure and HLA in healthy donors. Study in general: Prior work identified 100 million to 130 million unique TCR beta sequences in around 170 million T cells. An early data release held tens of millions of unique TCRs from HLA-typed donors.

General study results and limits: It was taken for granted in presence/absence analyses that sequencing depth across donors was roughly uniform. Researchers reported from a later analysis that most CMV-associated TCR beta chains appeared HLA-restricted.

With 60 Vbeta and 13 Jbeta primers, the PCR was carried out. The repertoire was sequenced with immunoSEQ multiplex PCR; TCRdb's copy has only in-frame clones and lacks some. Of roughly 130,000 clones in the sample, around 70% were seen once. This clonotype was sampled from a woman in her forties in good health and CMV-seropositive. The source material was PBMCs.

In DNA form, the CDR3 reads TGCGCCAGCAGCAGAAGCGGGGGCCCCTACGAGCAGTACTTC. Translating gives CASSRSGGPYEQYF. The gene calls are TRBV4-3 and TRBJ2-5, with TRBD2 identical over 8 bases. The J call may be mistaken, given a closer DNA end match to TRBJ2-7. CDR1 is LGHNA, CDR2 YSLEER, per germline. The CDR3 runs to 14 residues.